A single sample is the source of the 8 T cell receptor beta chains below, sequenced in a study of blood T cell repertoires in COVID-19. The method was immunoSEQ multiplex PCR; TCRdb's version includes in-frame clones alone and lacks a portion of them. The sample comprises roughly 100,000 clones, 82% of which are singletons, and roughly 14% rests with the top ten. The sequenced sample was peripheral blood. The receptors were gathered from a woman of 80 years or more with acute or convalescent COVID-19.

The chain uses TRBV19 and TRBJ2-1; 14 positions match TRBD2. CDR1 LNHDA and CDR2 SQIVND come from the germline V gene (reference sequence). The CDR3 runs 19 residues. V gave up 5 bases and J gave up 1 base; unmatched junction bases: 10. The CDR3 bases are TGTGCCAGTAGTCGGAGACTAGCGGGAGGGAGTGAGTCCTACAATGAGCAGTTCTTC. Amino acid sequence: CASSRRLAGGSESYNEQFF. The variable domain in full, completed from reference TRBV19 and TRBJ2-1, reads DGGITQSPKYLFRKEGQNVTLSCEQNLNHDAMYWYRQDPGQGLRLIYYSQIVNDFQKGDIAEGYSVSREKKESFPLTVTSAQKNPTAFYLCASSRRLAGGSESYNEQFFGPGTRLTVL.

This chain connects TRBV10-3 to TRBJ1-1, with D perhaps matching TRBD1 (5 bases). Germline assignment: CDR1 ENHRY and CDR2 SYGVKD. Trimming took 6 bases from V and 7 from J, leaving 24 bases between them. The CDR3 runs to 16 residues. The DNA of the CDR3 is TGTGCCATCAGGGCCTCCGGGTCTAGTGGGGGGATTGAAGCTTTCTTT. Amino acid sequence: CAIRASGSSGGIEAFF.

The V gene is TRBV5-6, the J gene TRBJ2-3, with 10 positions matching TRBD2. The length of the CDR3 is 17 residues. The V segment lost 7 bases and the J segment 4 bases; nucleotides outside the gene matches: 15. The germline V gene has CDR1 SGHDT and CDR2 YYEEEE. This CDR3 is CASGKRGSSGRSDTQYF. The CDR3, as DNA: TGTGCCAGCGGCAAAAGGGGGTCTAGCGGGAGATCAGATACGCAGTATTTT.

This chain connects TRBV7-9 to TRBJ1-5, with 8 bases aligning to TRBD1. Germline assignment: CDR1 SEHNR and CDR2 FQNEAQ (reference sequence). This CDR3 is 15 amino acids long. Germline trimming cut 5 bases from V and 7 bases from J; bases unmatched to any gene: 10. The chain's CDR3 is CASSPSTGAGQPQHF. CDR3 sequence (DNA): TGTGCCAGCAGCCCCTCGACAGGGGCGGGGCAGCCCCAGCATTTT.

This chain joins TRBV3-1 (or the pseudogene TRBV3-2) and TRBJ2-1; 9 bases match TRBD2. V lost 3 bases, J lost 4 bases, and 7 bases stayed unmatched. The CDR3 contains 16 residues. The germline V gene encodes CDR1 LGHDT and CDR2 YNNKEL (reference sequence). The CDR3 nucleotides read TGTGCCAGCAGCCATTCTCCTAGCGGGATATACAATGAGCAGTTCTTC. Its protein product is CASSHSPSGIYNEQFF.

This sequence joins TRBV5-4 and TRBJ2-7, with D tentatively TRBD2 (5 bases). From germline, CDR1 is SGHNT and CDR2 YYREEE (reference sequence). CDR3 length: 14 amino acids. The germline V and J ends were trimmed by 0 bases and 6 bases, with 13 bases remaining between them. The CDR3 DNA follows: TGTGCCAGCAGCTTGGCCCCCCTAGCTCGCGAGCAGTACTTC. This codes for CASSLAPLAREQYF.

The chain links TRBV2 to TRBJ1-5; 7 nucleotides match TRBD1. Germline CDR1 and CDR2: SNHLY and FYNNEI. The trim removed 5 bases at V and 1 base at J, leaving 8 bases unmatched. CDR3 size: 16 residues. The CDR3 region is CASSYMTGKSNQPQHF. The CDR3 DNA follows: TGTGCCAGCAGTTACATGACAGGGAAGAGCAATCAGCCCCAGCATTTT.

The chain employs TRBV30 and TRBJ2-3; D unclear. Germline V gene lookup returns CDR1 GTSNPN and CDR2 SVGIG (reference sequence). The germline V and J ends were trimmed by 2 bases and 2 bases, with 11 bases remaining between them. The CDR3 contains 14 residues. As DNA, the CDR3 is TGTGCCTGGAGTCGGGTTCCTACCACAGATACGCAGTATTTT. Amino acid sequence: CAWSRVPTTDTQYF.